The source of this TCR beta chain is a study of cytomegalovirus exposure and HLA in healthy donors. Looking at the study overall: Earlier, 100 million to 120 million unique TCR beta sequences were recovered from about 170 million T cells by an analysis. Study-level findings and limits: The authors excluded some V segments, including TRBV6-2 and TRBV6-3, as indistinguishable. The dataset shows that most TCR sequences were rare, while some public TCRs occurred in many donors.

Healthy bone marrow donors made up the cohort. A remark on this clone: Its antigen is unknown.

Primers for the PCR totalled 60 Vbeta and 13 Jbeta. Sequencing used immunoSEQ multiplex PCR; TCRdb keeps in-frame clones, though not all of them. The sample contains under 200,000 clones, around 80% of which appear only once. In germline, CDR1 is SQVTM, CDR2 ANQGSEA. V was pared by 4 bases and J by 1 base, with 8 bases between. The CDR3 is 12 amino acids. Sequencing was carried out using PBMCs. This receptor was identified in a male donor in good health and CMV-seropositive. The rearrangement uses TRBV29-1 and TRBJ2-7; a weak D match, TRBD2 (6 bases). CDR3 DNA sequence: TGCAGCGTTGCGGGGGTTTCCTACGAGCAGTACTTC. Residues: CSVAGVSYEQYF.